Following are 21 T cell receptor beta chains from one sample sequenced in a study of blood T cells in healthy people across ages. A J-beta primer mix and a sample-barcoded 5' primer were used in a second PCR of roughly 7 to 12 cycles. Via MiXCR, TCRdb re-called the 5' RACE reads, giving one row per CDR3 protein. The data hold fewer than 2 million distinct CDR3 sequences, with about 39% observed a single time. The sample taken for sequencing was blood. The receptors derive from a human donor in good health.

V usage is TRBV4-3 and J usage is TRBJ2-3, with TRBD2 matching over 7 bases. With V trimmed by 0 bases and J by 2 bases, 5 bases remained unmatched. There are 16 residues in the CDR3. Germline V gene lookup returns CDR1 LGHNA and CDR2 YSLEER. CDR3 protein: CASSQETAGNTDTQYF. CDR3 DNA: TGCGCCAGCAGCCAAGAGACAGCGGGGAACACAGATACGCAGTATTTT.

The CDR3 sequence: CASSLADSQTQYF. CDR3 DNA sequence: TGTGCCAGCAGCTTAGCGGACAGCCAGACCCAGTACTTC. The chain joins TRBV7-2 to TRBJ2-5; tentatively, D is TRBD1 (6 bases). The germline CDR1 and CDR2 sequences are SGHTA and FQGNSA. The CDR3 length is 13 residues. The germline V and J ends were trimmed by 0 bases and 6 bases, with 8 bases remaining between them.

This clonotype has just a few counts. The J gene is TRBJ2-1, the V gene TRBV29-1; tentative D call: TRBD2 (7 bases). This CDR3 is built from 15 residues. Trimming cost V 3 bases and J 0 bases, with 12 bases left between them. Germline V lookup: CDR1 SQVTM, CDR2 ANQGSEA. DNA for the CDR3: TGCAGCGTTGAGGGGGGGGGCTCCTCCTACAATGAGCAGTTCTTC. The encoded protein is CSVEGGGSSYNEQFF.

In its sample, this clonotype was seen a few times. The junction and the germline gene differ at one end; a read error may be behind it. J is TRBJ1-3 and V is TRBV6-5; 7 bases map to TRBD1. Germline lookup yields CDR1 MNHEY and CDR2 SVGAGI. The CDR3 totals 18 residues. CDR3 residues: CASSYIGTVGISGNTIYF. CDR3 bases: TGTGCCAGCAGTTACATAGGGACAGTGGGTATCTCTGGCAACACCATATATTTT.

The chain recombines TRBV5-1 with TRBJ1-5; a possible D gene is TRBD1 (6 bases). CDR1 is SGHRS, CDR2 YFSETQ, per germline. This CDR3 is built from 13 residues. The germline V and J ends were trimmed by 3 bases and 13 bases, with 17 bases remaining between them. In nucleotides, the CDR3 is TGCGCCAGCAGCTATGATATAGGGGGAACTCAGCATTTT. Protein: CASSYDIGGTQHF.

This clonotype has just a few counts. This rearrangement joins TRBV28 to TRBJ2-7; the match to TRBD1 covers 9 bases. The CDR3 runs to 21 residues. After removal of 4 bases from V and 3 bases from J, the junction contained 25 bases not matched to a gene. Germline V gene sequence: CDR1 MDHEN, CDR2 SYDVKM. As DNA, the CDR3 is TGTGCCAGCAGTTGGGGGGAAACAGGGGGCGAGGTTTGGCCCAGCCTCTACGAGCAGTACTTC. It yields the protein CASSWGETGGEVWPSLYEQYF. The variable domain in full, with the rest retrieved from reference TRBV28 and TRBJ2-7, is DVKVTQSSRYLVKRTGEKVFLECVQDMDHENMFWYRQDPGLGLRLIYFSYDVKMKEKGDIPEGYSVSREKKERFSLILESASTNQTSMYLCASSWGETGGEVWPSLYEQYFGPGTRLTVT.

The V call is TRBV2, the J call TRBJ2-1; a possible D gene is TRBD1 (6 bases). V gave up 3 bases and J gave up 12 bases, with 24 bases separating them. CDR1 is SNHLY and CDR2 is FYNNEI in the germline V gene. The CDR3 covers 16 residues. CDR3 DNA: TGTGCCAGCAGTGAGGATGTACCTGGGGGCATGGATGGGCAGTTCTTC. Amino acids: CASSEDVPGGMDGQFF.

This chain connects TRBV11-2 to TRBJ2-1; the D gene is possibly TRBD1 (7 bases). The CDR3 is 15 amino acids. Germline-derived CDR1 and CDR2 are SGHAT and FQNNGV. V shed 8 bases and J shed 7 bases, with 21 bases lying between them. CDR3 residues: CASLNQGGLVNEQFF. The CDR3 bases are TGTGCCAGCCTCAACCAGGGGGGTCTTGTGAATGAGCAGTTCTTC.

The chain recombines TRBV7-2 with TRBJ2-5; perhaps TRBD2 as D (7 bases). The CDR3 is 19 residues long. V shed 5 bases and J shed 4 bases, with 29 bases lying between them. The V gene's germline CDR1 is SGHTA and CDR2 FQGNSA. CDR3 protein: CASSRRWGGGSNRGETQYF. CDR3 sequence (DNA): TGTGCCAGCAGCCGCCGTTGGGGCGGGGGCTCCAACCGGGGAGAGACCCAGTACTTC.

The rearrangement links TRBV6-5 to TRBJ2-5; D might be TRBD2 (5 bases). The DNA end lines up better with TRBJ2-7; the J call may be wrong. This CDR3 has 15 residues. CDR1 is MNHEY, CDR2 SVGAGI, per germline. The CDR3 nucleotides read TGTGCCAGCAGTTACTCGAGGGTTGGTGTATACGAGCAGTACTTC. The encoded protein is CASSYSRVGVYEQYF.

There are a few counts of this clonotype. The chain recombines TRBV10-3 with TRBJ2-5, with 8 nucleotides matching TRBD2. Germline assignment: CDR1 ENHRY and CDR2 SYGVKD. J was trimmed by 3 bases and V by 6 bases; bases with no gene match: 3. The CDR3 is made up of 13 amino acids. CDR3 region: CAISAAGEETQYF. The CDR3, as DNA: TGTGCCATCAGCGCAGCGGGAGAAGAGACCCAGTACTTC.

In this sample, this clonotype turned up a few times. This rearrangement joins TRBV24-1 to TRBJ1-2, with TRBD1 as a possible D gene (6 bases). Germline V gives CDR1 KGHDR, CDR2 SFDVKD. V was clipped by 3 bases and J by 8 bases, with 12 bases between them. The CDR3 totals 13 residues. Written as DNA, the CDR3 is TGTGCCACCAGTGATCCGACAGGATACGGCTACACCTTC. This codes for CATSDPTGYGYTF.

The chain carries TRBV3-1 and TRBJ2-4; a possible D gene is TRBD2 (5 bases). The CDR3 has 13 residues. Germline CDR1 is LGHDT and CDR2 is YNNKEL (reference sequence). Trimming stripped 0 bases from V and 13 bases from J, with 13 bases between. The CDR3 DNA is TGTGCCAGCAGCCAAGATATAGAGGGAGAGCAGTACTTC. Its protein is CASSQDIEGEQYF.

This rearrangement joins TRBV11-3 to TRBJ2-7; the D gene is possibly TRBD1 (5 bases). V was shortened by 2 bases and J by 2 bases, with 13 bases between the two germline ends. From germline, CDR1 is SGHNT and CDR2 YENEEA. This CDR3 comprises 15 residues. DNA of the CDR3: TGTGCCAGCAGCTTACAGGGTTCTGCTACCTACGAGCAGTACTTC. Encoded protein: CASSLQGSATYEQYF. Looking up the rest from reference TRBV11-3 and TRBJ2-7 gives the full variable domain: EAGVVQSPRYKIIEKKQPVAFWCNPISGHNTLYWYLQNLGQGPELLIRYENEEAVDDSQLPKDRFSAERLKGVDSTLKIQPAELGDSAVYLCASSLQGSATYEQYFGPGTRLTVT.

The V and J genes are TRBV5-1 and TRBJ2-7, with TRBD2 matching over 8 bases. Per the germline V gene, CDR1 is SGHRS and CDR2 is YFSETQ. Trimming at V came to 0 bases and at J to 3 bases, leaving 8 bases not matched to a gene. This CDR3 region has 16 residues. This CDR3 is CASSLANSGAFYEQYF. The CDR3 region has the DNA TGCGCCAGCAGCTTGGCCAATAGCGGGGCATTCTACGAGCAGTACTTC.

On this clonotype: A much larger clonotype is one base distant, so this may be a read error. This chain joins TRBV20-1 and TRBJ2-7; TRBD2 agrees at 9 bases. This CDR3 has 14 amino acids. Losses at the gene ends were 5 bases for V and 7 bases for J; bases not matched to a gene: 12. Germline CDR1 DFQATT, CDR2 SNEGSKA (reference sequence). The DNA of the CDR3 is TGCAGTGCTCAGCGGGGGGTACCTTACAATGAGCAGTACTTC. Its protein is CSAQRGVPYNEQYF.

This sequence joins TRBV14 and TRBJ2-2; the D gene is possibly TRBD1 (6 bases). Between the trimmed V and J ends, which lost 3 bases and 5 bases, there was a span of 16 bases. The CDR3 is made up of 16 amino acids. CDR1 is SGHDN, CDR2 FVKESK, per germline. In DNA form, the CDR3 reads TGTGCCAGCAGCCATACTGCAGGGGCTGGGACCGGGGAGCTGTTTTTT. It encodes CASSHTAGAGTGELFF.

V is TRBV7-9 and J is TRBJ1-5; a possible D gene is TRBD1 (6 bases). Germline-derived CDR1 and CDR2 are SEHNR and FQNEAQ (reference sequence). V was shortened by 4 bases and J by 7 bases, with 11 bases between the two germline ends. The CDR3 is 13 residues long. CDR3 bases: TGTGCCAGCAGCTATGGGACAAACCAGCCCCAGCATTTT. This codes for CASSYGTNQPQHF.

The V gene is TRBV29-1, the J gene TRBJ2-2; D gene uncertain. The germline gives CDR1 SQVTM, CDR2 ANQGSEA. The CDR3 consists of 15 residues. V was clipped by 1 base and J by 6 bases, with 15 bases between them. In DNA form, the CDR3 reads TGCAGCGTTGAAGTGGAACCCGACTCCGCCGGGGAGCTGTTTTTT. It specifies CSVEVEPDSAGELFF.

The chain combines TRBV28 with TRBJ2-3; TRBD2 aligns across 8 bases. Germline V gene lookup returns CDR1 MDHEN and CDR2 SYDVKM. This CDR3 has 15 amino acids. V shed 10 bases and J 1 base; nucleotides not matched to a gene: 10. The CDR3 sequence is CATLFGAGGTDTQYF. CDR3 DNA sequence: TGTGCCACCCTCTTCGGAGCGGGGGGCACAGATACGCAGTATTTT. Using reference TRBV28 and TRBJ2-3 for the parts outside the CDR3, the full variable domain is DVKVTQSSRYLVKRTGEKVFLECVQDMDHENMFWYRQDPGLGLRLIYFSYDVKMKEKGDIPEGYSVSREKKERFSLILESASTNQTSMYLCATLFGAGGTDTQYFGPGTRLTVL.

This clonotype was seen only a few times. The CDR3 nucleotides read TGTGCCAGCAGACCTCCGGGACAGGGGGTAGATACGCAGTATTTT. As protein: CASRPPGQGVDTQYF. V and J are TRBV6-6 and TRBJ2-3; 11 bases are a match to TRBD1. In germline, CDR1 is MNHNY, CDR2 SVGAGI (reference sequence). The CDR3 extends over 15 amino acids. V trimming: 6 bases; J trimming: 5 bases; junction bases outside the gene matches: 7.